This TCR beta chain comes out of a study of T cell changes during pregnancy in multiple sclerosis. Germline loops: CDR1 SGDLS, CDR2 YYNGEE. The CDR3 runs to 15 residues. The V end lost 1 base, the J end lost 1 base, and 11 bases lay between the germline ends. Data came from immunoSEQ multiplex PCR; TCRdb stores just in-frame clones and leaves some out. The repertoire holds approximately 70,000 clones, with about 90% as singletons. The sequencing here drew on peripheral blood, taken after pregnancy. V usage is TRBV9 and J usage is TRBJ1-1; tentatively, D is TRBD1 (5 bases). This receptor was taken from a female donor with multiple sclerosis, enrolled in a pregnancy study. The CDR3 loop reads CASSVSSGRNTEAFF. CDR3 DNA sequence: TGTGCCAGCAGCGTATCTTCAGGGCGGAACACTGAAGCTTTCTTT.